The entry that follows covers one T cell receptor (beta chain) sequence. The V end was cut by 4 bases, the J end by 2 bases, with 8 bases between. CDR1 and CDR2 from the germline V gene are MNHEY and SVGAGI. CDR3 length: 14 residues. This sample is drawn from a study of blood T cell repertoires in COVID-19. Repertoires were generated with immunoSEQ multiplex PCR, while TCRdb's copy carries only in-frame clones and drops some. The sample lists 300,000 or so clones, about 89% seen once, with approximately 7.8% in the top ten. This rearrangement joins TRBV6-5 to TRBJ2-2; D is undetermined. This TCR was sampled from a woman in her forties or fifties who had recovered from COVID-19. Sequencing was performed on peripheral blood. Here the CDR3 DNA reads TGTGCCAGCAGTTTTCAGGCTAACACCGGGGAGCTGTTTTTT. Protein sequence: CASSFQANTGELFF.